The clone carrying this T cell receptor beta chain turned up a few times. Its antigen is still unknown. The sample comes from a study of beta chain features in type 1 diabetes. Study-wide findings and caveats: There was a possibility that cDNA sequencing over-represented cells with high TCR expression.

Sampling consisted of one heparinised blood draw per donor, averaging approximately 120 mL. Based on CD45RO/CCR7/CD25/CD127/CD95/CD27, CD4+ regulatory, stem cell-like memory, naive and central memory cells were sorted. The V gene end was trimmed by 1 base and the J gene end by 4 bases; junction bases not matched to a gene: 4. This CDR3 contains 15 residues. Germline loops: CDR1 SGHAT, CDR2 FQNNGV. Expressed TCRB transcripts were sequenced after all isolated RNA was converted to cDNA. Each sample of naive, central memory or regulatory T cells had, on average, roughly 3.4 million reads. The repertoire was sequenced with immunoSEQ multiplex PCR; TCRdb's copy has only in-frame clones and lacks some. The sample consists of 310,000 or so clones, 11% of them appearing once.

This TCR came from a woman aged 25-40 years in good health. Sequenced input: naive CD4+ T cells from blood. The V and J genes are TRBV11-2 and TRBJ2-1; 7 nucleotides match TRBD2. The CDR3 coding sequence is TGTGCCAGCAGCTTAGGCGGGAGCAGGTACAATGAGCAGTTCTTC. Protein: CASSLGGSRYNEQFF.